The text below deals with one T cell receptor beta chain. Antigen: not known. The data derive from a study of blood T cells in healthy people across ages. A J-beta primer mix and a sample-barcoded 5' primer were used in a second PCR of about 7 to 12 cycles. TCRdb independently ran MiXCR on the 5' RACE reads; one entry per CDR3 protein. The repertoire holds roughly 830,000 distinct CDR3 sequences, with around 62% as singletons. Each donor was a healthy Caucasian individual from Russia, aged about 6 to 100. The study's findings and limits: Aged donors had fewer naive CD4+ cells and lower diversity than long-lived donors.

The receptor comes from a man aged 25-45 years in good health. The source material was blood.

CDR3 in DNA: TGTGCCAGCAGCCGACCGACAGGGAACCGTCAAGAGACCCAGTACTTC. This encodes CASSRPTGNRQETQYF. The chain couples TRBV6-2 or TRBV6-3 to TRBJ2-5, with 7 bases aligning to TRBD1. This CDR3 is 16 amino acids long. V trimming: 6 bases; J trimming: 2 bases; junction bases outside the gene matches: 12. Germline CDR1 MNHEY, CDR2 SVGEGT.